Below, 17 T cell receptor beta chains from the same sample are listed, as sequenced in a study of response to subunit inactivated influenza vaccine. TCRdb analysed the RT-PCR reads with MiXCR anew, one entry per CDR3 protein. The sample yields around 650,000 distinct CDR3 sequences, about 15% seen once. The input for sequencing was PBMCs from blood, taken 11 to 12 days after vaccination. Receptor source: a man in his fifties or sixties who received an inactivated influenza vaccine.

This clonotype was recorded a few times. The chain couples TRBV12-3 or TRBV12-4 to TRBJ1-2; D call uncertain. The CDR3 contains 16 residues. Deletions cut 3 bases from V and 3 bases from J, with 17 bases between. The CDR3 spells CASSFRDALRDYGYTF. DNA for the CDR3: TGTGCCAGCAGTTTCCGCGATGCCCTGCGTGACTATGGCTACACCTTC.

The chain employs TRBV7-8 and TRBJ2-7, with TRBD2 as a possible D gene (5 bases). Trimming left V 4 bases short and J 5 bases short, with 18 bases between. From germline, CDR1 is SGHVS and CDR2 FQNEAQ. This CDR3 spans 15 amino acids. CDR3 in DNA: TGTGCCAGCAGCTCGTCCTTACTAGTAGCGCACGAGCAGTACTTC. Residues: CASSSSLLVAHEQYF.

The sample holds many counts of this clonotype. This chain links TRBV10-3 with TRBJ2-3; no clear D gene. The germline V and J ends were trimmed by 3 bases and 4 bases, with 5 bases remaining between them. The CDR3 runs 12 residues. Germline CDR1 ENHRY, CDR2 SYGVKD. The chain's CDR3 is CAISEKADTQYF. The DNA of the CDR3 is TGTGCCATCAGTGAAAAGGCAGATACGCAGTATTTT.

This clonotype has more than one count but fewer than ten. V gene TRBV6-2 or TRBV6-3 combines with J gene TRBJ2-2; 13 bases are shared with TRBD2. This CDR3 spans 17 amino acids. Losses at the gene ends were 5 bases for V and 5 bases for J; bases not matched to a gene: 8. CDR1 is MNHEY and CDR2 is SVGEGT in the germline V gene. The CDR3 spells CASSDKTSGGRTGELFF. The CDR3 coding sequence is TGTGCCAGCAGTGATAAGACTAGCGGGGGGCGTACCGGGGAGCTGTTTTTT.

The chain employs TRBV14 and TRBJ2-3, with 12 bases identical to TRBD2. Unmatched junction bases numbered 6, after V lost 4 bases and J lost 4 bases. The germline gives CDR1 SGHDN, CDR2 FVKESK. The CDR3 covers 16 residues. The CDR3 DNA reads as TGTGCCAGCAGCCCCCTAGCGGGGGGGCCTTCAGATACGCAGTATTTT. It is translated as CASSPLAGGPSDTQYF.

The chain combines TRBV24-1 with TRBJ2-5, with D perhaps matching TRBD2 (6 bases). The CDR3 sequence is 16 residues long. The V and J ends lost 1 base and 3 bases respectively, with 14 bases between them. The germline CDR1 and CDR2 sequences are KGHDR and SFDVKD. This chain's CDR3 is CATSDFTSGRKETQYF. The CDR3 coding sequence is TGTGCCACCAGTGATTTTACCAGCGGGCGAAAAGAGACCCAGTACTTC.

The chain combines TRBV20-1 with TRBJ2-7; D is perhaps TRBD1 or TRBD2 (5 bases each). V was clipped by 6 bases and J by 6 bases, with 21 bases between them. The V gene's germline CDR1 is DFQATT and CDR2 SNEGSKA (reference sequence). This CDR3 is 14 amino acids long. The CDR3 spells CSAPWAIPGGEQYF. The CDR3 nucleotides are TGCAGTGCCCCGTGGGCGATTCCTGGGGGCGAGCAGTACTTC.

This chain links TRBV29-1 with TRBJ1-4; a possible D gene is TRBD1 (5 bases). Between the trimmed V and J ends, which lost 6 bases and 7 bases, there was a span of 18 bases. In germline, CDR1 is SQVTM, CDR2 ANQGSEA. CDR3 length: 14 residues. CDR3 region: CSVPSGRVGEKLFF. The CDR3 region has the DNA TGCAGCGTCCCCTCTGGCAGGGTGGGTGAAAAACTGTTTTTT.

CDR3 in amino acids: CASSQLQEGETQYF. DNA for the CDR3: TGTGCCAGCTCACAACTACAGGAAGGGGAGACCCAGTACTTC. This chain uses TRBV18 with TRBJ2-5, with D perhaps TRBD1 (5 bases). V was shortened by 4 bases and J by 5 bases, with 14 bases between the two germline ends. The CDR3 has 14 amino acids. Germline CDR1 is KGHSH and CDR2 is LQKENI.

The table lists this clonotype with a few counts. The CDR3 here is CASSEPGSFSYEQYF. In DNA, the CDR3 is TGTGCCAGCAGTGAACCAGGTAGCTTCTCCTACGAGCAGTACTTC. This chain connects TRBV25-1 to TRBJ2-7, with D hard to call. The germline V and J ends were trimmed by 2 bases and 0 bases, with 11 bases remaining between them. This CDR3 is built from 15 residues. Germline CDR1 MGHDK, CDR2 SYGVNS.

In this sample, this clonotype turned up a few times. The J gene is TRBJ2-1, the V gene TRBV15; 12 nucleotides line up with TRBD1. CDR3 length: 13 amino acids. Germline CDR1 LNHNV, CDR2 YYDKDF (reference sequence). The ends lost 2 bases at V and 14 bases at J; junction bases unmatched: 4. Written as DNA, the CDR3 is TGTGCCACCAGCAGAAGGGACAGGGGGCCTGAGTTCTTC. This sequence encodes CATSRRDRGPEFF.

This clonotype was observed a handful of times. The rearrangement uses TRBV20-1 and TRBJ2-3; D may be TRBD2 (7 bases). CDR1 and CDR2 from the germline V gene are DFQATT and SNEGSKA (reference sequence). The CDR3 consists of 13 residues. Trimming cost V 5 bases and J 5 bases, with 14 bases left between them. CDR3: CSAYRGARDTQYF. The CDR3 DNA reads as TGCAGTGCTTACCGGGGGGCTCGAGATACGCAGTATTTT.

This clonotype has just a few counts. The chain links TRBV7-2 to TRBJ2-7; D might be TRBD2 (7 bases). The V end lost 3 bases, the J end lost 1 base, and 19 bases lay between the germline ends. The CDR3 contains 17 residues. Germline V gene data show CDR1 as SGHTA and CDR2 as FQGNSA. The CDR3 loop is CASSFHGSSGTSYEQYF. In DNA, the CDR3 is TGTGCCAGCAGCTTCCATGGGTCGAGCGGGACATCCTACGAGCAGTACTTC.

The sample holds many counts of this clonotype. The rearrangement joins TRBV10-3 to TRBJ2-1, with 9 bases that match TRBD2. Per the germline V gene, CDR1 is ENHRY and CDR2 is SYGVKD. J gave up 6 bases and V 7 bases, and 4 bases lay outside the gene matches. The CDR3 is 13 residues long. CDR3 residues: CAINSGGTNEQFF. CDR3 in DNA: TGTGCCATCAATAGCGGGGGTACCAATGAGCAGTTCTTC.

This clonotype was found many times. The chain joins TRBV20-1 to TRBJ1-2; the D is unclear. This CDR3 contains 12 residues. Trimming shortened V by 1 base and J by 4 bases, and 7 bases separated the two germline ends. The germline CDR1 and CDR2 sequences are DFQATT and SNEGSKA (reference sequence). CDR3 in DNA: TGCAGTGCTAGAGTGGGAGCCTATGGCTACACCTTC. It yields the protein CSARVGAYGYTF.

This clonotype has a handful of counts. V usage is TRBV7-9 and J usage is TRBJ2-3; D uncertain. This CDR3 region has 13 residues. The V end lost 3 bases, the J end lost 4 bases, and 8 bases lay between the germline ends. Germline lookup yields CDR1 SEHNR and CDR2 FQNEAQ (reference sequence). This CDR3 is CASSFATADTQYF. CDR3 bases: TGTGCCAGCAGCTTTGCTACCGCAGATACGCAGTATTTT.

This clonotype was seen a few times. The chain is built from TRBV6-5 and TRBJ1-1, with D hard to call. This CDR3 comprises 13 residues. Germline lookup yields CDR1 MNHEY and CDR2 SVGAGI. Trimming stripped 2 bases from V and 0 bases from J, with 4 bases between. The DNA of the CDR3 is TGTGCCAGCAGTTACCAGATGAACACTGAAGCTTTCTTT. Translating gives CASSYQMNTEAFF.